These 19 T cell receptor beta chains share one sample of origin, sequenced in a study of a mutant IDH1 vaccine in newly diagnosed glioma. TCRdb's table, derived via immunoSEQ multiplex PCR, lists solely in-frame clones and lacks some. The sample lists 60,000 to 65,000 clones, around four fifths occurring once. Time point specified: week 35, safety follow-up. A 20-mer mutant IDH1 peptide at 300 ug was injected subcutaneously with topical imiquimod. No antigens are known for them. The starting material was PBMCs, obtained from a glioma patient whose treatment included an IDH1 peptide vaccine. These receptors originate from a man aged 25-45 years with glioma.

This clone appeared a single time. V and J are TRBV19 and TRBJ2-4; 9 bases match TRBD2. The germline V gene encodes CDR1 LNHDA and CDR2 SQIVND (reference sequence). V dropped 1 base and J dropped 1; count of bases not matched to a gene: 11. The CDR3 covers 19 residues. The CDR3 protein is CASSIAGGGAKRAKNIQYF. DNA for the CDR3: TGTGCCAGTAGTATAGCGGGCGGGGGGGCCAAGAGGGCCAAAAACATTCAGTACTTC.

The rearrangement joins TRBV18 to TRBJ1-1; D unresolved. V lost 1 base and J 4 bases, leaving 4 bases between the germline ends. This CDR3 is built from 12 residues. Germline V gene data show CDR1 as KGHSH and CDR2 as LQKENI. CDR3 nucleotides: TGTGCCAGCTCACCACGGGTCACTGAAGCTTTCTTT. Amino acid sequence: CASSPRVTEAFF.

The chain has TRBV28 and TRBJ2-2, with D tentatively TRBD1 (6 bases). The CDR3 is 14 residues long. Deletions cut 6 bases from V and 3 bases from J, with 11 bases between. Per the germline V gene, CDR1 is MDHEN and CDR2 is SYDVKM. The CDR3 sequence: CASRWTAYTGELFF. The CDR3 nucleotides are TGTGCCAGCAGGTGGACAGCTTACACCGGGGAGCTGTTTTTT.

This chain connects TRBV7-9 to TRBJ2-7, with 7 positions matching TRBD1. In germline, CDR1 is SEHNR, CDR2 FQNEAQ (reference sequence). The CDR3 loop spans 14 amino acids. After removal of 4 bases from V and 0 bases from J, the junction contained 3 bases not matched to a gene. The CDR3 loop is CASSWGQSSYEQYF. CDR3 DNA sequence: TGTGCCAGCAGCTGGGGACAGAGCTCCTACGAGCAGTACTTC.

The CDR3 DNA follows: TGCAGTGCTAAGAGCTATGGCTACACCTTC. It yields the protein CSAKSYGYTF. The V gene is TRBV20-1, the J gene TRBJ1-2; D gene uncertain. The CDR3 has 10 amino acids. V lost 4 bases and J lost 4, with 4 bases in between. CDR1 is DFQATT, CDR2 SNEGSKA, per germline (reference sequence).

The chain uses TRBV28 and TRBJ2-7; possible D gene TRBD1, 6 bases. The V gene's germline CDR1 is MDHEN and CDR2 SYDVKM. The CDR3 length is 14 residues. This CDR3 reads CAERGGQGLYEQYF. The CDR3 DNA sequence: TGTGCGGAACGCGGCGGGCAGGGGCTTTACGAGCAGTACTTC.

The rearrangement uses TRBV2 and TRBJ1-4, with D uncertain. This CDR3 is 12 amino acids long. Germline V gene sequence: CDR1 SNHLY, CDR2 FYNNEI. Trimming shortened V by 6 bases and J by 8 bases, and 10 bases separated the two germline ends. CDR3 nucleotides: TGTGCCAGCAGCACACAAGGAGAAAAACTGTTTTTT. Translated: CASSTQGEKLFF.

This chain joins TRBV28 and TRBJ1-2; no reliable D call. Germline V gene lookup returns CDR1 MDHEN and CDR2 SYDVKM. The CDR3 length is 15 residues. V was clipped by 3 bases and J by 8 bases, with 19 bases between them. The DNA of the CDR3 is TGTGCCAGCAGTTTGGAATGGGCAGCCCTTCGGGGCTACACCTTC. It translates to CASSLEWAALRGYTF.

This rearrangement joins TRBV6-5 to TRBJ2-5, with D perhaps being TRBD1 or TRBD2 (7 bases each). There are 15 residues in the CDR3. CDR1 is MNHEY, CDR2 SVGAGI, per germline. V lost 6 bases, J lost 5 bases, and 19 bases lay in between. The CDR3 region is CASRQLNQGGETQYF. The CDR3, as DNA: TGTGCCAGCAGACAACTAAACCAGGGGGGGGAGACCCAGTACTTC.

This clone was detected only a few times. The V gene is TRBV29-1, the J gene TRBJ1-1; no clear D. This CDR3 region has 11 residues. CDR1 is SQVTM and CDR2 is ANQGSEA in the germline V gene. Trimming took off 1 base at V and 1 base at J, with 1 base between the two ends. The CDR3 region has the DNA TGCAGCGTTGAAGGGAACACTGAAGCTTTCTTT. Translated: CSVEGNTEAFF.

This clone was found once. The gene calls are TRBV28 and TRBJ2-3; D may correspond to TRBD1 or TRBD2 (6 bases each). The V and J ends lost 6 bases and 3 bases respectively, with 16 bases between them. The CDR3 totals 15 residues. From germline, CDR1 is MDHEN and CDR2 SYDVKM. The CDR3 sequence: CASSEQGGSTDTQYF. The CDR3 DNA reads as TGTGCCAGCAGCGAACAAGGGGGGTCGACAGATACGCAGTATTTT.

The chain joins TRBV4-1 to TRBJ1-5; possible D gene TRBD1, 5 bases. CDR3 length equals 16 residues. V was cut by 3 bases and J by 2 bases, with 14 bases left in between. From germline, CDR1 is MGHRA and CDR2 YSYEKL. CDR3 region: CASSQAGGGGNQPQHF. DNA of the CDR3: TGCGCCAGCAGCCAGGCTGGGGGAGGGGGCAATCAGCCCCAGCATTTT.

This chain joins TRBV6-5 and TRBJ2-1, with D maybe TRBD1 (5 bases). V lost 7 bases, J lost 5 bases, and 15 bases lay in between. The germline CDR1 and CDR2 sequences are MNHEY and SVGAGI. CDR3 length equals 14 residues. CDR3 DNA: TGTGCCAGCACCGACAGCTGGATCAACAATGAGCAGTTCTTC. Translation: CASTDSWINNEQFF.

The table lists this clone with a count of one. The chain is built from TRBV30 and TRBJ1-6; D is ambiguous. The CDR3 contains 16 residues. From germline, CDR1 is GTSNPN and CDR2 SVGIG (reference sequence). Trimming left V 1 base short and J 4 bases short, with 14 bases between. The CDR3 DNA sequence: TGTGCCTGGAGTGACCGCCGGGCCAATTATAATTCACCCCTCCACTTT. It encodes CAWSDRRANYNSPLHF.

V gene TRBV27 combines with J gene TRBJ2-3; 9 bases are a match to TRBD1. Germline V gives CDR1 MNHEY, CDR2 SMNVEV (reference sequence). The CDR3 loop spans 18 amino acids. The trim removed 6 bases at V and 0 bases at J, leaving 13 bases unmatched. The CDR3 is CASSPRGQGPASTDTQYF. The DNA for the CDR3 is TGTGCCAGCAGCCCCCGAGGACAGGGGCCTGCTAGCACAGATACGCAGTATTTT.

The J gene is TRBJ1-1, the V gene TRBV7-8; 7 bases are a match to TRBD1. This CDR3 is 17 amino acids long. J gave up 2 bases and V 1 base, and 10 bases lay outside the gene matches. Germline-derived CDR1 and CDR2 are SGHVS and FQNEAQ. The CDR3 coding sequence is TGTGCCAGCAGCTTAGGAATCAGACAGGGTAGCAACACTGAAGCTTTCTTT. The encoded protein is CASSLGIRQGSNTEAFF.

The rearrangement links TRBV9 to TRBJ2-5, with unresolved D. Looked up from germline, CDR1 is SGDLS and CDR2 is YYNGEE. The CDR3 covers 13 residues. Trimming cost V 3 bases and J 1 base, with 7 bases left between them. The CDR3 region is CASSGESQETQYF. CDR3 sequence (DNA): TGTGCCAGCAGCGGTGAGAGCCAAGAGACCCAGTACTTC.

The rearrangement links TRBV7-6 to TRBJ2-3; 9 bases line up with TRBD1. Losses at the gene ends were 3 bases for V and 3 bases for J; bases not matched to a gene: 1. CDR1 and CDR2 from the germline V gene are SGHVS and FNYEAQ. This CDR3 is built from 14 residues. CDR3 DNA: TGTGCCAGCAGCTTGACAGGGGGAACAGATACGCAGTATTTT. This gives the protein CASSLTGGTDTQYF. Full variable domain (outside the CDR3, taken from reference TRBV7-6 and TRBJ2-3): GAGVSQSPRYKVTKRGQDVALRCDPISGHVSLYWYRQALGQGPEFLTYFNYEAQQDKSGLPNDRFSAERPEGSISTLTIQRTEQRDSAMYRCASSLTGGTDTQYFGPGTRLTVL.

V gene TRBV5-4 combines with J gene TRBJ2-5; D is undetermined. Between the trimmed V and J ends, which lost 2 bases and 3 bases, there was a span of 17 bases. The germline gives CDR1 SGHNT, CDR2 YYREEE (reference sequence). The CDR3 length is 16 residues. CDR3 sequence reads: CASSFRLLDSKETQYF. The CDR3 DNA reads TGTGCCAGCAGCTTTCGACTTCTTGACTCTAAAGAGACCCAGTACTTC.